Following are 22 T cell receptor beta chains from one sample sequenced in a study of control samples from healthy donors and cancer patients. Here immunoSEQ multiplex PCR was the method, and the copy in TCRdb shows in-frame clones only, minus some. Altogether approximately 81,000 clones are present, around 94% being singletons, with the ten largest covering around 4.9%. Material for sequencing was blood. Receptors were obtained from a woman in her late teens or twenties in good health.

V usage is TRBV9 and J usage is TRBJ1-1; D unresolved. The CDR3 runs 13 residues. V shed 3 bases and J shed 1 base, with 7 bases lying between them. Germline assignment: CDR1 SGDLS and CDR2 YYNGEE. CDR3 in DNA: TGTGCCAGCAGCGGGGTTGGGAACACTGAAGCTTTCTTT. Translated: CASSGVGNTEAFF.

The V call is TRBV3-1 (or the pseudogene TRBV3-2), the J call TRBJ2-1; 9 positions match TRBD2. The junction had 11 bases not matched to a gene; V was cut back by 6 bases and J by 8 bases. Germline CDR1 LGHDT, CDR2 YNNKEL (reference sequence). The CDR3 sequence is 15 residues long. The CDR3 nucleotides read TGTGCCAGCAGTCCTATAGCGGGAGTAGTTGATGAGCAGTTCTTC. Translating gives CASSPIAGVVDEQFF.

In DNA form, the CDR3 reads TGTGCCAGCAGTTACTACCCGGAGAGCTCCTACGAGCAGTACTTC. Translating gives CASSYYPESSYEQYF. The J gene is TRBJ2-7, the V gene TRBV6-6; no clear D. The CDR3 contains 15 residues. The germline V and J ends were trimmed by 1 base and 0 bases, with 10 bases remaining between them. Germline CDR1 MNHNY, CDR2 SVGAGI (reference sequence).

V usage is TRBV28 and J usage is TRBJ1-1; maybe TRBD1 (5 bases). Between the trimmed V and J ends, which lost 7 bases and 3 bases, there was a span of 24 bases. The CDR3 loop spans 17 amino acids. CDR1 and CDR2 (germline): MDHEN, SYDVKM. The CDR3 reads CASILRQGMAWDTEAFF. The CDR3 bases are TGTGCCAGCATCTTGCGGCAGGGAATGGCTTGGGACACTGAAGCTTTCTTT.

CDR3 in amino acids: CASSVALYGDRTQPQHF. The CDR3 DNA reads as TGTGCCAGCAGCGTAGCTCTTTACGGGGATCGAACCCAGCCCCAGCATTTT. The chain combines TRBV9 with TRBJ1-5; the D is unclear. From germline, CDR1 is SGDLS and CDR2 YYNGEE. CDR3 length: 17 amino acids. Trimming removed 0 bases from V and 7 bases from J, with 20 bases in between.

DNA for the CDR3: TGCAGCGCCGAATACGGACAGGGTGCTGGAAACACCATATATTTT. This translates into CSAEYGQGAGNTIYF. The rearrangement links TRBV29-1 to TRBJ1-3, with TRBD1 identical over 8 bases. From germline, CDR1 is SQVTM and CDR2 ANQGSEA. The CDR3 runs 15 residues. V was pared by 7 bases and J by 2 bases, with 10 bases of the junction left unmatched.

The chain uses TRBV28 and TRBJ2-1; 9 bases are shared with TRBD1. The CDR3 length is 15 residues. CDR1 and CDR2 from the germline V gene are MDHEN and SYDVKM. The V and J ends lost 5 bases and 8 bases, in that order; junction bases with no gene match: 10. The CDR3 DNA follows: TGTGCCAGCAGTACCGCATACAGGGGGCGCGATGAGCAGTTCTTC. It encodes CASSTAYRGRDEQFF.

This sequence joins TRBV25-1 and TRBJ1-2, with no clear D. This CDR3 is 14 amino acids long. CDR1 MGHDK and CDR2 SYGVNS come from the germline V gene. V lost 3 bases, J lost 2 bases, and 10 bases lay in between. Written as DNA, the CDR3 is TGTGCCAGCAGTGATATGCTGGGCAACTATGGCTACACCTTC. It is translated as CASSDMLGNYGYTF.

The rearrangement uses TRBV9 and TRBJ2-2; 9 bases are shared with TRBD2. The CDR3 covers 16 residues. The germline V gene encodes CDR1 SGDLS and CDR2 YYNGEE. With 0 bases clipped from V and 5 bases from J, the junction kept 5 bases outside the gene matches. The CDR3 nucleotides read TGTGCCAGCAGCGTAGGTAGCGGGAGTTCGACCGGGGAGCTGTTTTTT. This sequence encodes CASSVGSGSSTGELFF. Full variable domain (outside the CDR3, taken from reference TRBV9 and TRBJ2-2): DSGVTQTPKHLITATGQRVTLRCSPRSGDLSVYWYQQSLDQGLQFLIQYYNGEERAKGNILERFSAQQFPDLHSELNLSSLELGDSALYFCASSVGSGSSTGELFFGEGSRLTVL.

This clone has a handful of counts. This rearrangement joins TRBV5-6 to TRBJ2-7; D is unresolved. With 2 bases removed from V and 4 bases from J, the gap between germline ends came to 4 bases. The CDR3 length is 11 residues. The germline V gene encodes CDR1 SGHDT and CDR2 YYEEEE. CDR3: CASSFRYEQYF. CDR3 DNA sequence: TGTGCCAGCAGCTTTCGTTACGAGCAGTACTTC.

The chain combines TRBV28 with TRBJ2-3; maybe TRBD2 (6 bases). The CDR3 is made up of 17 amino acids. CDR1 and CDR2 from the germline V gene are MDHEN and SYDVKM. Trimming removed 1 base at V and 1 base at J, with 15 bases between. The CDR3 region is CASSLFRGSGGTDTQYF. The CDR3 bases are TGTGCCAGCAGTTTATTTCGGGGGAGTGGGGGCACAGATACGCAGTATTTT.

The J gene is TRBJ2-5, the V gene TRBV28; D gene unclear. Germline CDR1 and CDR2: MDHEN and SYDVKM. V lost 3 bases and J lost 4, with 12 bases in between. The CDR3 loop spans 14 amino acids. The CDR3 region has the DNA TGTGCCAGCAGTTTCTCTAGGGTAGGAGAGACCCAGTACTTC. This sequence encodes CASSFSRVGETQYF.

The chain couples TRBV19 to TRBJ1-4, with D unclear. V was pared by 6 bases and J by 8 bases, with 25 bases between. Germline V gives CDR1 LNHDA, CDR2 SQIVND (reference sequence). The length of the CDR3 is 17 residues. The CDR3 DNA is TGTGCCAGTAGGGACCAGAAAAGGACGGGCCCCCTGGAAAAACTGTTTTTT. Translation gives CASRDQKRTGPLEKLFF. The whole variable domain, filled in from reference TRBV19 and TRBJ1-4, reads DGGITQSPKYLFRKEGQNVTLSCEQNLNHDAMYWYRQDPGQGLRLIYYSQIVNDFQKGDIAEGYSVSREKKESFPLTVTSAQKNPTAFYLCASRDQKRTGPLEKLFFGSGTQLSVL.

The genes are TRBV2 and TRBJ1-1; a weak D match, TRBD1 (6 bases). V gave up 3 bases and J gave up 4 bases, with 9 bases separating them. Per the germline V gene, CDR1 is SNHLY and CDR2 is FYNNEI. This CDR3 spans 13 amino acids. CDR3 in DNA: TGTGCCAGCAGTGACCGGGGGCGCACTGAAGCTTTCTTT. It encodes CASSDRGRTEAFF.

V gene TRBV12-3 or TRBV12-4 combines with J gene TRBJ2-5, with TRBD1 as a possible D gene (5 bases). This CDR3 is 13 amino acids long. V lost 3 bases and J 5 bases, leaving 10 bases between the germline ends. The CDR3 spells CASSLSGIETQYF. DNA of the CDR3: TGTGCCAGCAGTTTGTCAGGGATTGAGACCCAGTACTTC.

The chain has TRBV3-1 (or the pseudogene TRBV3-2) and TRBJ1-3; D unresolved. The ends were cut back, 0 bases at V and 4 bases at J, with 10 bases in the middle. The CDR3 runs to 15 residues. In germline, CDR1 is LGHDT, CDR2 YNNKEL (reference sequence). The CDR3 region has the DNA TGTGCCAGCAGCCAAGACCCAAGTTGGGGAAACACCATATATTTT. Amino acid sequence: CASSQDPSWGNTIYF.

The chain employs TRBV2 and TRBJ1-1; D remains ambiguous. V was trimmed by 5 bases and J by 2 bases, leaving 18 bases between them. The germline CDR1 and CDR2 sequences are SNHLY and FYNNEI. CDR3 length equals 16 residues. The CDR3 region is CASSPRINLINTEAFF. Here the CDR3 DNA reads TGTGCCAGCAGTCCCCGCATTAACCTAATTAACACTGAAGCTTTCTTT.

This chain joins TRBV2 and TRBJ2-1; 7 nucleotides match TRBD2. In germline, CDR1 is SNHLY, CDR2 FYNNEI. V trimming: 8 bases; J trimming: 7 bases; junction bases outside the gene matches: 14. The CDR3 is 15 amino acids. The CDR3 sequence is CASLKQRGMGNEQFF. CDR3 sequence (DNA): TGTGCCAGCCTAAAACAGCGGGGTATGGGGAATGAGCAGTTCTTC.

The chain combines TRBV24-1 with TRBJ2-3, with D perhaps matching TRBD1 or TRBD2 (6 bases each). Between the trimmed V and J ends, which lost 0 bases and 2 bases, there was a span of 14 bases. CDR3 length equals 17 residues. Germline assignment: CDR1 KGHDR and CDR2 SFDVKD. The CDR3 bases are TGTGCCACCAGTGATTTGCAAGGGGGGACCAACACAGATACGCAGTATTTT. Amino acid sequence: CATSDLQGGTNTDTQYF.

This sequence joins TRBV5-1 and TRBJ2-2; no firm D call. Trimming shortened V by 1 base and J by 5 bases, and 6 bases separated the two germline ends. The CDR3 length is 13 residues. From germline, CDR1 is SGHRS and CDR2 YFSETQ. CDR3 coding DNA: TGCGCCAGCAGCTTGCCAGGAACCGGGGAGCTGTTTTTT. It encodes CASSLPGTGELFF.

The rearrangement joins TRBV5-1 to TRBJ2-4; 13 positions agree with TRBD2. The CDR3 contains 15 residues. CDR1 and CDR2 (germline): SGHRS, YFSETQ. Unmatched junction bases numbered 4, after V lost 3 bases and J lost 7 bases. CDR3 DNA sequence: TGCGCCAGCAGCTCGGAACTAGCGGGAGGGAACATTCAGTACTTC. Amino acid sequence: CASSSELAGGNIQYF.

The CDR3 loop is CASGLRSGELFF. Here the CDR3 DNA reads TGTGCCAGCGGGCTTCGAAGCGGGGAGCTGTTTTTT. The chain carries TRBV18 and TRBJ2-2; D is unclear. Trimming removed 8 bases from V and 7 bases from J, with 11 bases in between. The CDR3 totals 12 residues. Germline assignment: CDR1 KGHSH and CDR2 LQKENI.